The 31 T cell receptor beta chains below all came from one sample that was sequenced in a study of T-cell memory formation after mild COVID-19. Via MiXCR, TCRdb re-called the 5' RACE reads, giving one row per CDR3 protein. There are approximately 290,000 distinct CDR3 sequences in the sample; more than 15% occur only once, and roughly 20% lies in the top ten. The sequenced material came from PBMCs or a T cell subset sorted from them (not recorded which). The source of these receptors is a man between 18 and 35 years old who had mild COVID-19 (a few samples of this study predate the infection). Cell type and time point are not known.

The V call is TRBV20-1, the J call TRBJ2-5; maybe TRBD1 (6 bases). From germline, CDR1 is DFQATT and CDR2 SNEGSKA (reference sequence). The CDR3 sequence is 16 residues long. With 4 bases removed from V and 4 bases from J, the gap between germline ends came to 22 bases. The CDR3 is CSAIASLDRTLETQYF. The CDR3 nucleotides are TGCAGTGCTATTGCCTCATTGGACAGAACGCTAGAGACCCAGTACTTC.

The chain links TRBV5-1 to TRBJ1-2, with 8 positions matching TRBD1. CDR1 and CDR2 from the germline V gene are SGHRS and YFSETQ. The CDR3 is 15 residues long. Unmatched junction bases numbered 13, after V lost 4 bases and J lost 8 bases. In DNA, the CDR3 is TGCGCCAGCAGCCCTGGGACAGGAGTGGGCCTAGGCTACACCTTC. It specifies CASSPGTGVGLGYTF.

Only a few counts were recorded for this clonotype. The V and J genes are TRBV7-2 and TRBJ2-2; D gene uncertain. Trimming took 3 bases from V and 2 from J, leaving 10 bases between them. The CDR3 spans 15 residues. CDR1 is SGHTA, CDR2 FQGNSA, per germline. The CDR3 DNA sequence: TGTGCCAGCAGCTTCCTTCCGGGTAACACCGGGGAGCTGTTTTTT. Translating it yields CASSFLPGNTGELFF.

This clonotype was counted at least ten times. The V gene is TRBV7-2, the J gene TRBJ2-1, with TRBD2 identical over 11 bases. CDR1 SGHTA and CDR2 FQGNSA come from the germline V gene. The trim removed 1 base at V and 12 bases at J, leaving 5 bases unmatched. The CDR3 runs to 14 residues. CDR3 region: CASSLGSGGAGQFF. The CDR3 coding sequence is TGTGCCAGCAGCTTAGGTAGCGGGGGGGCTGGGCAGTTCTTC.

The J gene is TRBJ2-2, the V gene TRBV7-6; D tentatively fits TRBD1 or TRBD2 (6 bases each). The V gene lost 5 bases and the J gene lost 4 bases, with 14 bases spanning the gap. CDR1 is SGHVS and CDR2 is FNYEAQ in the germline V gene. This CDR3 region has 15 residues. CDR3 region: CASSRGRGFTGELFF. CDR3 nucleotides: TGTGCCAGCAGCCGGGGGCGCGGGTTCACCGGGGAGCTGTTTTTT.

This clonotype was picked up many times. This rearrangement joins TRBV6-5 to TRBJ1-1; D is possibly TRBD1 (6 bases). The CDR3 has 13 amino acids. Deletions cut 5 bases from V and 1 base from J, with 8 bases between. The germline CDR1 and CDR2 sequences are MNHEY and SVGAGI. CDR3 protein: CASSQGQNTEAFF. CDR3 DNA sequence: TGTGCCAGCAGTCAGGGACAGAACACTGAAGCTTTCTTT.

The V and J genes are TRBV6-5 and TRBJ1-1; the D gene is possibly TRBD1 (6 bases). The CDR3 is 14 residues long. The germline V and J ends were trimmed by 2 bases and 9 bases, with 16 bases remaining between them. The germline gives CDR1 MNHEY, CDR2 SVGAGI. The CDR3 nucleotides read TGTGCCAGCAGTTACACCGGGCAGGGGCGTCAAGCTTTCTTT. Translating it yields CASSYTGQGRQAFF.

This clonotype was detected many times. This sequence joins TRBV7-9 and TRBJ2-1, with D hard to call. V was pared by 5 bases and J by 7 bases, with 6 bases between. The CDR3 contains 11 residues. Germline V gene sequence: CDR1 SEHNR, CDR2 FQNEAQ (reference sequence). The CDR3 loop is CASSPQNEQFF. In DNA form, the CDR3 reads TGTGCCAGCAGCCCCCAGAATGAGCAGTTCTTC.

This rearrangement joins TRBV5-1 to TRBJ1-1; a weak D match, TRBD1 (5 bases). Germline V gene data show CDR1 as SGHRS and CDR2 as YFSETQ. The V end lost 4 bases, the J end lost 1 base, and 17 bases lay between the germline ends. The CDR3 sequence is 16 residues long. The CDR3 DNA reads TGCGCCAGCAGCCCGGGACCCATTGGGGCGAACACTGAAGCTTTCTTT. Amino acid sequence: CASSPGPIGANTEAFF.

CDR3 in amino acids: CASSQLGQTIGLFF. The CDR3 nucleotides are TGTGCCAGCAGCCAATTAGGGCAAACAATTGGACTGTTTTTT. The chain carries TRBV4-2 and TRBJ1-4; no clear D. V was cut by 2 bases and J by 13 bases, with 17 bases left in between. Germline CDR1 and CDR2: LGHNA and YNFKEQ. This CDR3 contains 14 residues.

V usage is TRBV2 and J usage is TRBJ2-7; D call uncertain. Germline-derived CDR1 and CDR2 are SNHLY and FYNNEI. The CDR3 extends over 13 amino acids. The V end was cut by 8 bases, the J end by 6 bases, with 17 bases between. CDR3 loop: CASYRNRFSEQYF. In DNA, the CDR3 is TGTGCCAGCTACCGCAATAGGTTTTCCGAGCAGTACTTC.

This clonotype was detected only a few times. This sequence joins TRBV11-2 and TRBJ2-5; possible D gene TRBD1, 5 bases. The CDR3 totals 16 residues. Trimming left V 4 bases short and J 5 bases short, with 20 bases between. Germline values: CDR1 SGHAT, CDR2 FQNNGV. CDR3 amino acids: CASSSSGLPRRETQYF. The CDR3 DNA reads as TGTGCCAGCAGCTCCTCAGGGTTACCACGGCGGGAGACCCAGTACTTC.

V and J are TRBV9 and TRBJ1-2; D uncertain. The V and J ends lost 4 bases and 4 bases respectively, with 14 bases between them. Germline CDR1 reads SGDLS; CDR2 reads YYNGEE. The CDR3 length is 14 residues. CDR3 amino acids: CASSPRTDLYGYTF. DNA of the CDR3: TGTGCCAGCAGCCCCCGGACGGATCTCTATGGCTACACCTTC.

This clonotype was detected a few times. The J gene is TRBJ2-1, the V gene TRBV7-3; 7 nucleotides line up with TRBD1. The CDR3 covers 13 residues. CDR1 SGHTA and CDR2 FQGTGA come from the germline V gene. The J segment lost 8 bases and the V segment lost 6 bases, leaving 7 bases of the junction unmatched. CDR3 nucleotides: TGTGCCAGCAGTAAACAGGGGTTCGATGAGCAGTTCTTC. Translating it yields CASSKQGFDEQFF.

This sequence joins TRBV7-2 and TRBJ2-2; TRBD2 agrees at 8 bases. Germline lookup yields CDR1 SGHTA and CDR2 FQGNSA. This CDR3 has 16 residues. V shed 1 base, J shed 3 bases, and the junction held 4 bases outside the gene matches. This CDR3 is CASSLDSGGDTGELFF. CDR3 sequence (DNA): TGTGCCAGCAGCTTAGATTCCGGGGGGGACACCGGGGAGCTGTTTTTT.

The V gene is TRBV6-5, the J gene TRBJ2-1; no clear D. Germline V lookup: CDR1 MNHEY, CDR2 SVGAGI. CDR3 length equals 14 residues. Between the trimmed V and J ends, which lost 0 bases and 4 bases, there was a span of 7 bases. As DNA, the CDR3 is TGTGCCAGCAGTTACTCGGTGAATTACAATGAGCAGTTCTTC. This codes for CASSYSVNYNEQFF.

This clonotype appeared once. The chain carries TRBV12-3 or TRBV12-4 and TRBJ1-5, with unresolved D. V gave up 2 bases and J gave up 5 bases, with 10 bases separating them. This CDR3 is built from 14 residues. CDR3 amino acids: CASSLLSPHQPQHF. CDR3 nucleotide sequence: TGTGCCAGCAGTTTATTGAGTCCCCATCAGCCCCAGCATTTT.

This clonotype was recorded at least ten times. The chain combines TRBV4-3 with TRBJ2-3; 9 bases fit TRBD2. The V gene's germline CDR1 is LGHNA and CDR2 YSLEER. Trimming cost V 0 bases and J 4 bases; bases outside gene matches: 2. The CDR3 is made up of 15 amino acids. The CDR3 reads CASSQDRGGADTQYF. The CDR3 DNA follows: TGCGCCAGCAGCCAAGATCGCGGGGGGGCAGATACGCAGTATTTT.

The genes are TRBV2 and TRBJ2-4; TRBD1 agrees at 8 bases. Germline values: CDR1 SNHLY, CDR2 FYNNEI. This CDR3 has 15 residues. The V gene end was trimmed by 6 bases and the J gene end by 7 bases; junction bases not matched to a gene: 11. The CDR3 nucleotides are TGTGCCAGCAGGGCGATGCAGGGGGCGAATAACATTCAGTACTTC. It encodes CASRAMQGANNIQYF.

This clonotype has just a few counts. The DNA for the CDR3 is TGTGCCAGCAGCCCCGGACTAGCGGGGGGAAGCTGGTCCGATACGCAGTATTTT. It encodes CASSPGLAGGSWSDTQYF. The chain couples TRBV7-2 to TRBJ2-3; 14 nucleotides line up with TRBD2. Germline values: CDR1 SGHTA, CDR2 FQGNSA. Trimming cost V 5 bases and J 6 bases; bases outside gene matches: 13. CDR3 size: 18 residues. Drawing the rest from reference TRBV7-2 and TRBJ2-3, the complete variable domain is GAGVSQSPSNKVTEKGKDVELRCDPISGHTALYWYRQSLGQGLEFLIYFQGNSAPDKSGLPSDRFSAERTGGSVSTLTIQRTQQEDSAVYLCASSPGLAGGSWSDTQYFGPGTRLTVL.

J is TRBJ2-1 and V is TRBV7-9, with D tentatively TRBD1 or TRBD2 (5 bases each). The V end was cut by 1 base, the J end by 2 bases, with 9 bases between. CDR1 is SEHNR, CDR2 FQNEAQ, per germline (reference sequence). The length of the CDR3 is 15 residues. CDR3 loop: CASSLDGGTYNEQFF. The CDR3 DNA reads as TGTGCCAGCAGCTTAGATGGGGGAACCTACAATGAGCAGTTCTTC.

This clonotype occurred a few times. The chain is built from TRBV3-1 and TRBJ2-1; 10 bases match TRBD2. J lost 9 bases, V lost 6 bases, and 11 bases had no gene match. Looked up from germline, CDR1 is LGHDT and CDR2 is YNNKEL (reference sequence). The CDR3 contains 15 residues. CDR3 coding DNA: TGTGCCAGCAGTCCCGCTTTGCTAGCGGGGGCTGAGCAGTTCTTC. Amino acid sequence: CASSPALLAGAEQFF.

The chain has TRBV12-3 or TRBV12-4 and TRBJ1-5; D is unresolved. The CDR3 has 12 residues. V was shortened by 3 bases and J by 5 bases, with 5 bases between the two germline ends. The CDR3 is CASSFGHQPQHF. Written as DNA, the CDR3 is TGTGCCAGCAGTTTCGGGCATCAGCCCCAGCATTTT.

The chain uses TRBV6-6 and TRBJ2-3; a possible D gene is TRBD1 (6 bases). CDR1 is MNHNY and CDR2 is SVGAGI in the germline V gene (reference sequence). Trimming removed 7 bases from V and 6 bases from J, with 20 bases in between. The CDR3 consists of 15 residues. The DNA for the CDR3 is TGTGCCAGCATTCCAGGAGTTTCAGGGGCGGATACGCAGTATTTT. Residues: CASIPGVSGADTQYF.

This clonotype was counted a few times. V gene TRBV7-9 combines with J gene TRBJ1-6, with D perhaps matching TRBD1 (5 bases). The V end lost 5 bases, the J end lost 4 bases, and 15 bases lay between the germline ends. Looked up from germline, CDR1 is SEHNR and CDR2 is FQNEAQ (reference sequence). The CDR3 length is 16 residues. CDR3 in amino acids: CASSKGLGDYNSPLHF. CDR3 coding DNA: TGTGCCAGCAGCAAGGGGCTCGGGGATTATAATTCACCCCTCCACTTT.

The rearrangement joins TRBV15 to TRBJ2-4, with a possible D match to TRBD2 (7 bases). In germline, CDR1 is LNHNV, CDR2 YYDKDF (reference sequence). Trimming removed 1 base from V and 5 bases from J, with 18 bases in between. The CDR3 sequence is 17 residues long. This chain's CDR3 is CATSRGGGRGGQNIQYF. The CDR3 DNA reads TGTGCCACCAGCAGAGGGGGGGGCAGGGGAGGACAAAACATTCAGTACTTC.

This clonotype showed up many times. In nucleotides, the CDR3 is TGTGCCAGCAGCTCTGACATACAGGGGGATCTGTACGTC. This translates into CASSSDIQGDLYV. V gene TRBV7-9 combines with J gene TRBJ2-7; TRBD1 aligns across 8 bases. The J segment lost 12 bases and the V segment lost 4 bases, leaving 11 bases of the junction unmatched. The CDR3 contains 13 residues. Looked up from germline, CDR1 is SEHNR and CDR2 is FQNEAQ (reference sequence).

This clonotype has more than one count but fewer than ten. The chain recombines TRBV5-5 with TRBJ1-3; possibly TRBD1 for D (5 bases). Germline loops: CDR1 SGHKS, CDR2 YYEKEE (reference sequence). The CDR3 runs 17 residues. Trimming removed 4 bases at V and 1 base at J, with 18 bases between. CDR3 protein: CASSATWAGQSGNTIYF. As DNA, the CDR3 is TGTGCCAGCAGCGCGACGTGGGCAGGACAATCTGGAAACACCATATATTTT. Looking up the rest from reference TRBV5-5 and TRBJ1-3 gives the full variable domain: DAGVTQSPTHLIKTRGQQVTLRCSPISGHKSVSWYQQVLGQGPQFIFQYYEKEERGRGNFPDRFSARQFPNYSSELNVNALLLGDSALYLCASSATWAGQSGNTIYFGEGSWLTVV.

The rearrangement links TRBV7-2 to TRBJ2-3; D unresolved. V was shortened by 7 bases and J by 2 bases, with 10 bases between the two germline ends. Germline V gene lookup returns CDR1 SGHTA and CDR2 FQGNSA. The CDR3 has 13 amino acids. CDR3 nucleotides: TGTGCCAGCACCGATCCCCCCACAGATACGCAGTATTTT. It specifies CASTDPPTDTQYF.

The chain couples TRBV19 to TRBJ1-2; D gene uncertain. Germline V gene sequence: CDR1 LNHDA, CDR2 SQIVND (reference sequence). Trimming removed 3 bases from V and 6 bases from J, with 11 bases in between. The CDR3 loop spans 13 amino acids. CDR3 amino acids: CASSIEQSHGYTF. CDR3 sequence (DNA): TGTGCCAGTAGTATTGAACAGTCCCATGGCTACACCTTC.

The chain joins TRBV5-5 to TRBJ2-4, with D uncertain. Germline V CDR1 and CDR2: SGHKS, YYEKEE (reference sequence). The CDR3 covers 17 residues. V was clipped by 1 base and J by 0 bases, with 14 bases between them. CDR3 sequence: CASSLISGVLAKNIQYF. The CDR3 DNA reads as TGTGCCAGCAGCTTGATCTCAGGAGTCCTAGCCAAAAACATTCAGTACTTC.